The T cell receptor beta chain described here comes from a study of T cells in Graves' hyperthyroidism and ophthalmopathy. There were TCR beta CDR3 regions amplified from RNA transcripts. With the HTBI primer set, the TCR CDR3 went through a first round of RT-PCR. TCRdb reprocessed the multiplex PCR reads with MiXCR, giving one entry per CDR3 protein. The data hold around 620,000 distinct CDR3 sequences, with about 43% observed a single time. Any patient presenting with uncontrolled infection, other autoimmune disease, pregnancy or lactation was left out. Study-wide findings and caveats: The model anticipated ophthalmopathy a median about 6.5 months pre-onset. Stable hyperthyroidism was told apart from ophthalmopathy by a model built on 13 V-J features.

Notes on this clonotype: Its specificity is unknown.

V dropped 2 bases and J dropped 2 bases, with 13 bases sitting between them. CDR1 and CDR2 from the germline V gene are SQVTM and ANQGSEA. This CDR3 has 16 residues. V and J are TRBV29-1 and TRBJ2-6, with D maybe TRBD1 (6 bases). The sequenced sample consisted of peripheral blood or thyroid tissue (not recorded which). The receptor's source is an adult woman with Graves' disease, either hyperthyroidism or ophthalmopathy (not recorded which). The CDR3 loop is CSVELTGHPGANVLTF. The CDR3 nucleotides read TGCAGCGTTGAACTTACAGGGCACCCTGGGGCCAACGTCCTGACTTTC.